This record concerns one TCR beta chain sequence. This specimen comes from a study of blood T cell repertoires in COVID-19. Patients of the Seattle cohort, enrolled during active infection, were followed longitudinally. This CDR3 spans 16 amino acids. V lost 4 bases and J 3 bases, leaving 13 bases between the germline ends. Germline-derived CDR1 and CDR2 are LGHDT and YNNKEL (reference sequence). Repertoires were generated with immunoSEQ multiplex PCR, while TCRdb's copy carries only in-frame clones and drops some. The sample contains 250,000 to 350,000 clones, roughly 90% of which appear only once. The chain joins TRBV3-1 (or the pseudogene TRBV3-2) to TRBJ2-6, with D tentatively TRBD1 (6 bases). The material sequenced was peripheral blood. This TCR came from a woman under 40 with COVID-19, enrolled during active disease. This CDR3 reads CASSPPGVNGANVLTF. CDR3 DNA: TGTGCCAGCAGCCCCCCAGGGGTGAATGGGGCCAACGTCCTGACTTTC.